The 14 T cell receptor beta chains below all came from one sample that was sequenced in a study of blood T cell repertoires in COVID-19. Assay used: immunoSEQ multiplex PCR; TCRdb lists only in-frame clones, some missing. The data show 240,000 or so clones, approximately 78% seen once. The specimen was peripheral blood. Receptor source: a woman aged 18-29 years with acute or convalescent COVID-19.

The rearrangement joins TRBV5-1 to TRBJ1-1; tentative D call: TRBD1 (5 bases). The CDR3 contains 14 residues. V was clipped by 0 bases and J by 3 bases, with 9 bases between them. Germline values: CDR1 SGHRS, CDR2 YFSETQ. The CDR3 sequence: CASSLVAGHTEAFF. The DNA for the CDR3 is TGCGCCAGCAGCTTGGTTGCAGGGCACACTGAAGCTTTCTTT.

The V call is TRBV5-1, the J call TRBJ1-3; 7 nucleotides align to TRBD1. Trimming at V came to 6 bases and at J to 2 bases, leaving 11 bases not matched to a gene. CDR3 length: 16 amino acids. CDR1 and CDR2 from the germline V gene are SGHRS and YFSETQ. Written as DNA, the CDR3 is TGCGCCAGCACCCGGAAGACAGGGCTAACTGGAAACACCATATATTTT. This translates into CASTRKTGLTGNTIYF.

This clone came up once. The CDR3 nucleotides are TGTGCCAGCAGCGTTAGTGGGGCCAACGTCCTGACTTTC. Encoded protein: CASSVSGANVLTF. The rearrangement uses TRBV9 and TRBJ2-6; D not certain. CDR1 is SGDLS, CDR2 YYNGEE, per germline. The CDR3 runs to 13 residues. V dropped 2 bases and J dropped 3 bases, with 3 bases sitting between them.

This clone was counted between two and nine times. This sequence joins TRBV7-2 and TRBJ2-5; perhaps TRBD2 as D (5 bases). Trimming cost V 0 bases and J 9 bases, with 14 bases left between them. CDR1 and CDR2 (germline): SGHTA, FQGNSA. This CDR3 spans 14 amino acids. CDR3 amino acids: CASSLASTSGAQYF. In DNA form, the CDR3 reads TGTGCCAGCAGCTTAGCATCAACCTCCGGGGCCCAGTACTTC.

This chain joins TRBV13 and TRBJ1-5; no clear D gene. In germline, CDR1 is PRHDT, CDR2 FYEKMQ (reference sequence). The CDR3 consists of 13 residues. Trimming pared 1 base from V and 4 bases from J, leaving 5 bases between. The CDR3 DNA follows: TGTGCCAGCAGCTTAGTCAGGAATCAGCCCCAGCATTTT. Residues: CASSLVRNQPQHF.

The V and J genes are TRBV6-2 or TRBV6-3 and TRBJ2-7, with 13 positions matching TRBD2. Losses at the gene ends were 2 bases for V and 2 bases for J; bases not matched to a gene: 9. There are 18 residues in the CDR3. Germline-derived CDR1 and CDR2 are MNHEY and SVGEGT. DNA for the CDR3: TGTGCCAGCAGTTACCCCGGACTAGCGGGAGAGGGGGCCTACGAGCAGTACTTC. Protein product: CASSYPGLAGEGAYEQYF.

V gene TRBV18 combines with J gene TRBJ1-1, with D possibly TRBD1 on 5 matching bases. The CDR3 consists of 13 residues. The V end was cut by 3 bases, the J end by 4 bases, with 9 bases between. Germline V gene lookup returns CDR1 KGHSH and CDR2 LQKENI. The CDR3 DNA reads as TGTGCCAGCTCACCGCCAGGGCTCACTGAAGCTTTCTTT. The encoded protein is CASSPPGLTEAFF.

As to this clone: Germline is not matched at one junction end, which may reflect a read error. This chain connects TRBV7-7 to TRBJ2-2; D unclear. CDR1 is SSHAT and CDR2 is FNYEAQ in the germline V gene (reference sequence). The CDR3 is 16 amino acids. The CDR3 region is CASSLGSNRNTGELFF. The CDR3 coding sequence is TGTGCTAGCAGCTTAGGGTCTAACAGAAACACCGGGGAGCTGTTTTTT.

The chain has TRBV6-4 and TRBJ2-2, with 10 bases identical to TRBD1. V shed 6 bases and J 6 bases; nucleotides not matched to a gene: 7. This CDR3 is built from 15 residues. The germline V gene has CDR1 MRHNA and CDR2 SNTAGT. CDR3 sequence (DNA): TGTGCCAGCAGGGCCTCGGACAGGGGGTCCGGGGAGCTGTTTTTT. This codes for CASRASDRGSGELFF.

CDR3 sequence: CASSLGRDTEAFF. The DNA of the CDR3 is TGTGCCAGCAGTTTAGGCAGGGACACTGAAGCTTTCTTT. J is TRBJ1-1 and V is TRBV27; D might be TRBD1 (5 bases). CDR3 length: 13 residues. Trimming cost V 2 bases and J 3 bases, with 7 bases left between them. Germline V CDR1 and CDR2: MNHEY, SMNVEV (reference sequence).

The chain employs TRBV7-9 and TRBJ2-2, with 10 nucleotides matching TRBD2. Germline V CDR1 and CDR2: SEHNR, FQNEAQ (reference sequence). The CDR3 contains 17 residues. The V segment lost 8 bases and the J segment 2 bases; nucleotides outside the gene matches: 11. The CDR3 loop reads CASEGGLAGVNTGELFF. CDR3 sequence (DNA): TGTGCCAGCGAGGGGGGGCTAGCGGGAGTCAACACCGGGGAGCTGTTTTTT.

The chain carries TRBV6-2 or TRBV6-3 and TRBJ2-7; TRBD2 agrees at 12 bases. CDR3 length equals 16 residues. CDR1 MNHEY and CDR2 SVGEGT come from the germline V gene. V lost 0 bases, J lost 2 bases, and 2 bases stayed unmatched. The CDR3 region is CASSYSGTSGPYEQYF. In DNA form, the CDR3 reads TGTGCCAGCAGTTACTCCGGGACTAGCGGGCCCTACGAGCAGTACTTC.

The chain joins TRBV4-3 to TRBJ2-3, with 12 bases aligning to TRBD2. This CDR3 spans 17 amino acids. CDR1 is LGHNA and CDR2 is YSLEER in the germline V gene. V gave up 0 bases and J gave up 5 bases; unmatched junction bases: 6. DNA for the CDR3: TGCGCCAGCAGCCAAGAGCCTAGCGGGAGGGCCCTAGATACGCAGTATTTT. This codes for CASSQEPSGRALDTQYF.

The chain uses TRBV5-1 and TRBJ1-5; TRBD1 aligns across 7 bases. The CDR3 covers 18 residues. With 6 bases clipped from V and 3 bases from J, the junction kept 18 bases outside the gene matches. The germline CDR1 and CDR2 sequences are SGHRS and YFSETQ. CDR3 DNA: TGCGCCAGCAATACGGATACCCAAGCTACAGGGGACAATCAGCCCCAGCATTTT. Translating it yields CASNTDTQATGDNQPQHF.